These 7 T cell receptor beta chains were all obtained from the same sample, sequenced in a study of T-cell memory formation after mild COVID-19. TCRdb reprocessed the 5' RACE reads via MiXCR and lists one record per CDR3 protein. The table records fewer than 350,000 distinct CDR3 sequences, about 16% of them present only once. Sequencing used PBMCs or a T cell subset sorted from them (not recorded which). These receptors were taken from a man between 18 and 29 years old who had mild COVID-19 (a few samples of this study predate the infection). Cell type and time point are not known.

The V and J genes are TRBV12-3 or TRBV12-4 and TRBJ2-5; D gene ambiguous. The CDR3 totals 13 residues. The V gene lost 4 bases and the J gene lost 0 bases, with 6 bases spanning the gap. CDR3 DNA: TGTGCCAGCAGTTGGGCATACCAAGAGACCCAGTACTTC. Translating gives CASSWAYQETQYF.

The chain has TRBV5-5 and TRBJ1-5; tentative D call: TRBD1 (6 bases). Trimming cost V 2 bases and J 2 bases, with 17 bases left between them. This CDR3 has 17 amino acids. Germline V gene sequence: CDR1 SGHKS, CDR2 YYEKEE (reference sequence). The CDR3 coding sequence is TGTGCCAGCAGCTTTACCGTTGGGGGCGCAGGCAATCAGCCCCAGCATTTT. This codes for CASSFTVGGAGNQPQHF.

This chain connects TRBV5-1 to TRBJ2-1; D unresolved. Germline V gives CDR1 SGHRS, CDR2 YFSETQ. Trimming left V 5 bases short and J 3 bases short, with 9 bases between. This CDR3 region has 13 residues. The CDR3 sequence: CASSVGSYNEQFF. The DNA for the CDR3 is TGCGCCAGCAGTGTAGGTAGCTACAATGAGCAGTTCTTC.

This clonotype showed up just a few times. The rearrangement links TRBV7-3 to TRBJ2-1; D not certain. V lost 5 bases, J lost 4 bases, and 9 bases lay in between. CDR3 length: 13 residues. Germline loops: CDR1 SGHTA, CDR2 FQGTGA. The CDR3 reads CASSPAPYNEQFF. DNA for the CDR3: TGTGCCAGCAGCCCGGCCCCTTACAATGAGCAGTTCTTC.

The gene calls are TRBV5-5 and TRBJ2-5; possibly TRBD1 or TRBD2 for D (5 bases each). The CDR3 extends over 15 amino acids. Germline assignment: CDR1 SGHKS and CDR2 YYEKEE (reference sequence). With 3 bases removed from V and 4 bases from J, the gap between germline ends came to 16 bases. The CDR3 region has the DNA TGTGCCAGCAGCTCGGACAAGAGGGATATAGAGACCCAGTACTTC. Its protein is CASSSDKRDIETQYF.

The chain combines TRBV7-3 with TRBJ2-1; D uncertain. The length of the CDR3 is 10 residues. Deletions cut 10 bases from V and 9 bases from J, with 10 bases between. Germline V gene lookup returns CDR1 SGHTA and CDR2 FQGTGA. The CDR3 reads CATADGEQFF. The CDR3 nucleotides are TGTGCCACCGCAGACGGTGAGCAGTTCTTC.

This clonotype was observed a handful of times. V gene TRBV6-2 or TRBV6-3 combines with J gene TRBJ2-3; tentatively, D is TRBD2 (5 bases). CDR1 is MNHEY, CDR2 SVGEGT, per germline. The CDR3 totals 17 residues. V was trimmed by 3 bases and J by 5 bases, leaving 21 bases between them. CDR3 coding DNA: TGTGCCAGCAGTTATTTCCAACTCGGAAAAGAGGGAGATACGCAGTATTTT. The encoded protein is CASSYFQLGKEGDTQYF.